This paragraph covers one T cell receptor (beta chain) sequence. The CDR3 runs 17 residues. J was trimmed by 4 bases and V by 2 bases; bases with no gene match: 14. Germline CDR1 reads ENHRY; CDR2 reads SYGVKD. The record originates from a study of blood T cell repertoires in COVID-19. Turning to the study itself: Specimens from acute and convalescent COVID-19 originated in the United States, Italy and Spain. PBMCs, B-cell-depleted T cells, or T cells were the source of the cDNA or gDNA that made up the material.

In the original analysis: Estimated nucleated cell counts came from reference gene primer amplification. Method: immunoSEQ multiplex PCR; TCRdb's copy keeps in-frame clones and lacks some. V and J calls plus clone size are reproduced from that table; the DNA served to infer D and trimming. The table has around 35,000 clones, more than 70% seen once. Sequencing input: peripheral blood. The source is a man aged 60-69 years with active COVID-19. The rearrangement uses TRBV10-3 and TRBJ2-7; TRBD2 agrees at 7 bases. CDR3 DNA: TGTGCCATCAGTGAGGGGTTGGGGCGGGAGCTTGCGTACGAGCAGTACTTC. It specifies CAISEGLGRELAYEQYF.